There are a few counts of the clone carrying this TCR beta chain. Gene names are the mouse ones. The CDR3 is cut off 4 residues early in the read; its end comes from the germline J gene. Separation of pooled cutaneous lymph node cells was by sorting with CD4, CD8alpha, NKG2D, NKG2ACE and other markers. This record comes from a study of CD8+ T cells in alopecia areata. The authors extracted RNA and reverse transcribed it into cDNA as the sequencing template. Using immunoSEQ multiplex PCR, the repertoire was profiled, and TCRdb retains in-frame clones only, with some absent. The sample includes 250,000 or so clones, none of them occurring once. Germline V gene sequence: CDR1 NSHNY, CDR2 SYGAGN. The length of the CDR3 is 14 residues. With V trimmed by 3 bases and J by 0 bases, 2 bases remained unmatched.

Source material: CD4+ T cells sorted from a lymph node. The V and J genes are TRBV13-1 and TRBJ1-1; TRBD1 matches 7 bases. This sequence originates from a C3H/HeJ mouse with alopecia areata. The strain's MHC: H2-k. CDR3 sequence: CASSGGQSNTEVFF. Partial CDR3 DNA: TGTGCCAGCAGTGGGGGACAGTCAAACACA.